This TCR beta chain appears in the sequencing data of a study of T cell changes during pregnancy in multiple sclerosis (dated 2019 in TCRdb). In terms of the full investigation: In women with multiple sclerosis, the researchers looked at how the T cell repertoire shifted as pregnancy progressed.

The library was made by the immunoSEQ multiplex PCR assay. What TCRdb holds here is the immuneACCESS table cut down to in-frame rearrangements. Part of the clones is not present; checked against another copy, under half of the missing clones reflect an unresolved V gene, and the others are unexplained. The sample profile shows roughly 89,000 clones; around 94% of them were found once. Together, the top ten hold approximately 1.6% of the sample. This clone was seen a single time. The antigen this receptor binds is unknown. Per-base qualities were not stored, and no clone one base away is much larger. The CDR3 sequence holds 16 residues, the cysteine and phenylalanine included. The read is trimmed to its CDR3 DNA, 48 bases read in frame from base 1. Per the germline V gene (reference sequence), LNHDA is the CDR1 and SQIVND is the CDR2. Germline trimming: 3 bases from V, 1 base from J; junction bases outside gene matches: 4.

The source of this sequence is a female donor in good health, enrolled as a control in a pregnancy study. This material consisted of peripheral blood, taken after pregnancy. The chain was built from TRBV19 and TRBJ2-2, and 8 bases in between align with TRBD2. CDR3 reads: CASSIQLAVNTGELFF. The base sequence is TGTGCCAGTAGTATCCAACTAGCGGTGAACACCGGGGAGCTGTTTTTT.